A selection of T cell receptor beta chains follows, all from one sample in a study of shared clonotypes between healthy human individuals. Clones were read by immunoSEQ multiplex PCR, and TCRdb kept only the in-frame ones, dropping some. The sample holds a few million clones, approximately 93% seen once. Sequenced: naive CD4+ T cells from PBMCs. These receptors came from a man aged 18 to 35 in good health. Some clones in this sample may be carry-over from other donors' samples. The CDR3 runs from the conserved cysteine through the conserved F or W. Fields, in order: J gene, V gene, clone size, D gene, CDR3 DNA, CDR3 protein. D genes are given only for firm matches. Clone size is shown for a subset of rows, as once, few, many or a class of expanded clone.

j_call: TRBJ2-7; v_call: TRBV5-4; clone_size: -; d_call: TRBD2; cdr3_nt: TGTGCCAGCAGCTCGAAGACTAGCGGGAGGGCCCACGAGCAGTACTTC; cdr3_aa: CASSSKTSGRAHEQYF
j_call: TRBJ2-1; v_call: TRBV10-3; clone_size: -; d_call: TRBD1; cdr3_nt: TGTGCCATCAGGAGCAGGACAGGGTCCTCTGCGGATGAGCAGTTCTTC; cdr3_aa: CAIRSRTGSSADEQFF
j_call: TRBJ1-4; v_call: TRBV4-1; clone_size: -; d_call: -; cdr3_nt: TGCGCCAGCAGCCGCGCCCGACTAGAAAATGAAAAACTGTTTTTT; cdr3_aa: CASSRARLENEKLFF
j_call: TRBJ2-7; v_call: TRBV4-3; clone_size: -; d_call: TRBD1; cdr3_nt: TGCGCCAGCAGCCGGGACAGGACCTACGAGCAGTACTTC; cdr3_aa: CASSRDRTYEQYF
j_call: TRBJ1-2; v_call: TRBV7-2; clone_size: -; d_call: -; cdr3_nt: TGTGCCAGCAGCTTTTCGGTCAGAACTGGAAGGGGCTACACCTTC; cdr3_aa: CASSFSVRTGRGYTF
j_call: TRBJ2-3; v_call: TRBV7-3; clone_size: -; d_call: -; cdr3_nt: TGTGCCAGCAGCTTCATAGGTGCGCGTACAGATACGCAGTATTTT; cdr3_aa: CASSFIGARTDTQYF
j_call: TRBJ2-7; v_call: TRBV29-1; clone_size: -; d_call: -; cdr3_nt: TGCAGCGTAAAGGGACCGGGACAATCACTTACCTACGAGCAGTACTTC; cdr3_aa: CSVKGPGQSLTYEQYF
j_call: TRBJ2-1; v_call: TRBV7-3; clone_size: -; d_call: -; cdr3_nt: TGTGCCAGCAGCTTATTGGCGGCGCAAGGAAATGAGCAGTTCTTC; cdr3_aa: CASSLLAAQGNEQFF
j_call: TRBJ2-5; v_call: TRBV7-9; clone_size: once; d_call: -; cdr3_nt: TGTGCCAGCAGCTTAGAAGGTGGCAGGGGAGAGACCCAGTACTTC; cdr3_aa: CASSLEGGRGETQYF
j_call: TRBJ1-1; v_call: TRBV4-1; clone_size: -; d_call: TRBD1; cdr3_nt: TGCGCCAGCAGCCCCACAGGGGGTTGGACTGAAGCTTTCTTT; cdr3_aa: CASSPTGGWTEAFF
j_call: TRBJ1-1; v_call: TRBV9; clone_size: -; d_call: -; cdr3_nt: TGTGCCAGCAGCGCCAGGGACACTGAAGCTTTCTTT; cdr3_aa: CASSARDTEAFF
j_call: TRBJ2-3; v_call: TRBV29-1; clone_size: -; d_call: TRBD2; cdr3_nt: TGCAGCGTTGCGTTGGGCCAGGGAGGGTGGGCAGATACGCAGTATTTT; cdr3_aa: CSVALGQGGWADTQYF
j_call: TRBJ2-1; v_call: TRBV11-2; clone_size: -; d_call: TRBD1; cdr3_nt: TGTGCCAGCAGCGTAGGGGACAGGGCCTCTTTCGATGAGCAGTTCTTC; cdr3_aa: CASSVGDRASFDEQFF
j_call: TRBJ1-4; v_call: TRBV29-1; clone_size: few; d_call: TRBD1; cdr3_nt: TGCAGCGCCGGGGACAGGGTGAGAAAACTGTTTTTT; cdr3_aa: CSAGDRVRKLFF
j_call: TRBJ2-1; v_call: TRBV7-9; clone_size: -; d_call: -; cdr3_nt: TGTGCCAGCAGCTTCGTGAAGGGGCGCAATGAGCAGTTCTTC; cdr3_aa: CASSFVKGRNEQFF
j_call: TRBJ2-5; v_call: TRBV5-1; clone_size: -; d_call: -; cdr3_nt: TGCGCCAGCAGCCTGGCCGGGACGATGGAGTCGACCCAGTACTTC; cdr3_aa: CASSLAGTMESTQYF
j_call: TRBJ2-7; v_call: TRBV6-5; clone_size: -; d_call: -; cdr3_nt: TGTGCCAGCAGTTACTCGCTCGCGGAGTACGAGCAGTACTTC; cdr3_aa: CASSYSLAEYEQYF
j_call: TRBJ2-4; v_call: TRBV19; clone_size: once; d_call: -; cdr3_nt: TGTGCGGAACAGCGGGACACCTTC; cdr3_aa: CAEQRDTF
j_call: TRBJ1-1; v_call: TRBV10-1; clone_size: -; d_call: TRBD1; cdr3_nt: TGCGCCAGCAGTGATTCACGGCAGGGGGCGCGGGACACTGAAGCTTTCTTT; cdr3_aa: CASSDSRQGARDTEAFF
j_call: TRBJ2-7; v_call: TRBV5-4; clone_size: -; d_call: TRBD1; cdr3_nt: TGTGCCAGCAGCTCGACAGGGGGGGAAGAGCAGTACTTC; cdr3_aa: CASSSTGGEEQYF
j_call: TRBJ2-2; v_call: TRBV14; clone_size: -; d_call: -; cdr3_nt: TGTGCCAGCAGCCAAGTCTTTCTTCGGGTAGCGGCGACCGGGGAGCTGTTTTTT; cdr3_aa: CASSQVFLRVAATGELFF
j_call: TRBJ2-5; v_call: TRBV29-1; clone_size: -; d_call: TRBD2; cdr3_nt: TGCAGCGTTTGGGAACTAGCGGGTGAAGAGACCCAGTACTTC; cdr3_aa: CSVWELAGEETQYF
j_call: TRBJ2-7; v_call: TRBV6-1; clone_size: once; d_call: -; cdr3_nt: TGTGCCAGCAGGGGGGTCGCCTACGAGCAGTACTTC; cdr3_aa: CASRGVAYEQYF
j_call: TRBJ2-7; v_call: TRBV9; clone_size: -; d_call: TRBD1; cdr3_nt: TGTGCCAGCAGCCGACAGGGGGTTTGGGACTACGAGCAGTACTTC; cdr3_aa: CASSRQGVWDYEQYF
j_call: TRBJ2-3; v_call: TRBV25-1; clone_size: -; d_call: -; cdr3_nt: TGTGCCAGCAGTCCGAGGCAGGGGAAGGCTACGCAGTATTTT; cdr3_aa: CASSPRQGKATQYF
j_call: TRBJ2-2; v_call: TRBV6-5; clone_size: -; d_call: -; cdr3_nt: TGTGCCAGCAGTCCAACAGGGTTGACCGGGGAGCTGTTTTTT; cdr3_aa: CASSPTGLTGELFF
j_call: TRBJ2-3; v_call: TRBV5-4; clone_size: -; d_call: TRBD2; cdr3_nt: TGTGCCAGCAGCAGGACTAGCCCTGAAGGCACAGATACGCAGTATTTT; cdr3_aa: CASSRTSPEGTDTQYF
j_call: TRBJ2-7; v_call: TRBV7-2; clone_size: -; d_call: TRBD2; cdr3_nt: TGTGCCAGCAGCGGGACTAGCGGAACTTCCTACGAGCAGTACTTC; cdr3_aa: CASSGTSGTSYEQYF
j_call: TRBJ2-7; v_call: TRBV15; clone_size: -; d_call: -; cdr3_nt: TGTGCCACCAGCAGAGCAGCCCGTTACGAGCAGTACTTC; cdr3_aa: CATSRAARYEQYF
j_call: TRBJ2-7; v_call: TRBV5-1; clone_size: -; d_call: TRBD2; cdr3_nt: TGCGCCAGCAGCTGGGGGAATAGCGGGAGGGCCTACGAGCAGTACTTC; cdr3_aa: CASSWGNSGRAYEQYF
j_call: TRBJ2-1; v_call: TRBV6-1; clone_size: -; d_call: -; cdr3_nt: TGTGCCAGCAGTGAAGCGCCCACAAGGGGGAAGATGAATGAGCAGTTCTTC; cdr3_aa: CASSEAPTRGKMNEQFF
j_call: TRBJ2-7; v_call: TRBV6-5; clone_size: -; d_call: TRBD1; cdr3_nt: TGTGCCAGCAGCCGGACAGGGGCCGAATATGGGCAGTACTTC; cdr3_aa: CASSRTGAEYGQYF
j_call: TRBJ2-2; v_call: TRBV2; clone_size: few; d_call: -; cdr3_nt: TGTGCCAGCACTCCCACCGGGGAGCTGTTTTTT; cdr3_aa: CASTPTGELFF
j_call: TRBJ2-7; v_call: TRBV2; clone_size: -; d_call: -; cdr3_nt: TGTGCCAGCAGTGAAACCAGGGTAGCCTACGAGCAGTACTTC; cdr3_aa: CASSETRVAYEQYF
j_call: TRBJ1-2; v_call: TRBV7-9; clone_size: -; d_call: -; cdr3_nt: TGTGCCAGCCGGGACACCGGGGGCTATGGCTACACCTTC; cdr3_aa: CASRDTGGYGYTF
j_call: TRBJ2-7; v_call: TRBV7-2; clone_size: -; d_call: TRBD1; cdr3_nt: TGTGCCAGCAGCTCCGACAGGGCTTTTAGGGAGCAGTACTTC; cdr3_aa: CASSSDRAFREQYF
j_call: TRBJ2-7; v_call: TRBV27; clone_size: -; d_call: -; cdr3_nt: TGTGCCACCGGGCGAGCGGGCTCCTACGAGCAGTACTTC; cdr3_aa: CATGRAGSYEQYF
j_call: TRBJ2-1; v_call: TRBV7-9; clone_size: -; d_call: -; cdr3_nt: TGTGCCAGCAGCTCCCCTTGGCTCAGGGGCCCAGCCTACAATGAGCAGTTCTTC; cdr3_aa: CASSSPWLRGPAYNEQFF
j_call: TRBJ1-5; v_call: TRBV5-1; clone_size: -; d_call: -; cdr3_nt: TGCGCCAGTCCAGGACATAACAATCAGCCCCAGCATTTT; cdr3_aa: CASPGHNNQPQHF
j_call: TRBJ1-1; v_call: TRBV5-5; clone_size: -; d_call: -; cdr3_nt: TGTGCCAGCAGCTCGGTTGGGAGTACTCATGAAGCTTTCTTT; cdr3_aa: CASSSVGSTHEAFF
j_call: TRBJ2-3; v_call: TRBV7-8; clone_size: once; d_call: -; cdr3_nt: TGTGCCAGCAGCCGAGCAGGGAGCACAGATACGCAGTATTTT; cdr3_aa: CASSRAGSTDTQYF